Here is one T cell receptor (beta chain) with its context. What it binds is not known. The CDR3 spans 17 residues. Germline V lookup: CDR1 SGDLS, CDR2 YYNGEE. The V end was cut by 0 bases, the J end by 0 bases, with 12 bases between. Time point described: week 35, safety follow-up. In the vaccine, a single dose held 300 ug of the mutant IDH1 20-mer peptide, along with topical imiquimod. These data belong to a study of a mutant IDH1 vaccine in newly diagnosed glioma. Study background: Vaccines were begun 4-6 weeks after radiotherapy alone, or with temozolomide cycles.

Study-wide results and limits: Shifts in the top peripheral T cell clonotypes seemed unrelated to pseudoprogression.

Repertoires were generated with immunoSEQ multiplex PCR, while TCRdb's copy carries only in-frame clones and drops some. Of about 54,000 clones listed, approximately 81% are singletons. The sequenced sample was PBMCs, obtained from a glioma patient whose treatment included an IDH1 peptide vaccine. This chain uses TRBV9 with TRBJ2-2; no firm D call. This clonotype was sampled from a woman younger than 30 with glioma. CDR3 bases: TGTGCCAGCAGCGTAGACGTAACGGGTACGAACACCGGGGAGCTGTTTTTT. Translated: CASSVDVTGTNTGELFF.